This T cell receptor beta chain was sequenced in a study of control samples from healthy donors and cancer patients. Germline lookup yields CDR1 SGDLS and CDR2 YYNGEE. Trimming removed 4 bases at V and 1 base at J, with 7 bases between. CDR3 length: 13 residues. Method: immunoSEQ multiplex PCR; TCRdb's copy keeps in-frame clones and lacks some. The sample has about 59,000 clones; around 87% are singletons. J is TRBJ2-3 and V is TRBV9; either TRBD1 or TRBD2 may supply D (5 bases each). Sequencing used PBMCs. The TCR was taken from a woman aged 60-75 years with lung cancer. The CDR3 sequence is CASSRDRTDTQYF. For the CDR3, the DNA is TGTGCCAGCAGCCGGGACCGCACAGATACGCAGTATTTT.